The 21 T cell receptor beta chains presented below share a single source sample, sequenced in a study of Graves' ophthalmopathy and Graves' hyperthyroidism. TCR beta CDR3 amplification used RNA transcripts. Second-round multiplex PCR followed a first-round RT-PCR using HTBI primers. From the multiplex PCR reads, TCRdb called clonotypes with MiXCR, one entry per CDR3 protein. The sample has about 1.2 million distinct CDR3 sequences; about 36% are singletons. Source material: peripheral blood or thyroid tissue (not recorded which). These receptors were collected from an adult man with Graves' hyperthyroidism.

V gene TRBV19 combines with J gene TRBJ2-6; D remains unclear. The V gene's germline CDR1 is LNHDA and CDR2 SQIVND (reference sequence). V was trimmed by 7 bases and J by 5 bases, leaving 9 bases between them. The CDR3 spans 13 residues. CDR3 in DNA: TGTGCCAGTACTTCGCACTGGGCCAACGTCCTGACTTTC. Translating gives CASTSHWANVLTF.

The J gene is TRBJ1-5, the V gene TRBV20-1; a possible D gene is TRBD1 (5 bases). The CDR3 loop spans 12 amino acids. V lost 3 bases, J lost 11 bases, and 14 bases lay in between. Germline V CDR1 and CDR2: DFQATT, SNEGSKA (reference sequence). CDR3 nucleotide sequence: TGCAGTGCTAGGGGACTCGACACGACCCAGCATTTT. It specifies CSARGLDTTQHF.

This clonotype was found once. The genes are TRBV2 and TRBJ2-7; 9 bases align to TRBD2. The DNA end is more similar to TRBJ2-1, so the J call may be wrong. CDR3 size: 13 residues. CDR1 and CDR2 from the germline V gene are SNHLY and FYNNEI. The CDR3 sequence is CASKAGGSNEQFF. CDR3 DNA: TGTGCCAGCAAAGCGGGAGGCTCGAATGAGCAGTTCTTC.

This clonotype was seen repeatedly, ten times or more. CDR3 in amino acids: CAAQGPYEQYF. As DNA, the CDR3 is TGTGCCGCTCAGGGACCCTACGAGCAGTACTTC. The V and J genes are TRBV7-9 and TRBJ2-7; tentatively, D is TRBD1 or TRBD2 (5 bases each). The CDR3 has 11 residues. Deletions cut 11 bases from V and 2 bases from J, with 10 bases between. CDR1 and CDR2 from the germline V gene are SEHNR and FQNEAQ (reference sequence).

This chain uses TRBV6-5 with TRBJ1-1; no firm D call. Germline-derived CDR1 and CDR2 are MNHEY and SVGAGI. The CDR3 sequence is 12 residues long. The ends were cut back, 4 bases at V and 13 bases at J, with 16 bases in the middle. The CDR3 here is CASSSMLEELFF. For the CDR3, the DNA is TGTGCCAGCAGTTCGATGTTAGAGGAACTTTTCTTT.

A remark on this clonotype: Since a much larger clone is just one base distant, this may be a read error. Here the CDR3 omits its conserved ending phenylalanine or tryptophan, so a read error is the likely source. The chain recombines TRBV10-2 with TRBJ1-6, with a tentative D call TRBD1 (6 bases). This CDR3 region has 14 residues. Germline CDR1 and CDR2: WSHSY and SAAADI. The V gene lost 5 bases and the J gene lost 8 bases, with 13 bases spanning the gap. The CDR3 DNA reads TGCGCCAGCAGTAAACCTTACAGGGATTCACCCCTCCACCTT. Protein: CASSKPYRDSPLHL.

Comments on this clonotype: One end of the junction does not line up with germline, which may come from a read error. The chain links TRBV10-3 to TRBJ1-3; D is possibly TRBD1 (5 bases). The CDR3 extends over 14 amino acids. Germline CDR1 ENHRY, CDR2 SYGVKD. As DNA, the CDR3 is TGTGCCACCATGCAGGGAAGCTCTGGAAACACCACATATTTT. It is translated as CATMQGSSGNTTYF.

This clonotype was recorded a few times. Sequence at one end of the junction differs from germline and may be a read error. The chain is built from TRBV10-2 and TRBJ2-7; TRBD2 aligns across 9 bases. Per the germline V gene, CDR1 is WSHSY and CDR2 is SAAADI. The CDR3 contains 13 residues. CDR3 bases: TGTGCCAGGTGCGCTAGCGGGAAGATTAAGCAGTACTTC. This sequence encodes CARCASGKIKQYF.

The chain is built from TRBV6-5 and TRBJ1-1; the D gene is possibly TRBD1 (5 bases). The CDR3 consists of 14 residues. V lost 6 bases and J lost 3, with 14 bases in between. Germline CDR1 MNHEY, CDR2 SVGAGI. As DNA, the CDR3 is TGTGCCAGCAGCCGGCTCAGGGATGACACTGAAGCTTTCTTT. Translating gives CASSRLRDDTEAFF.

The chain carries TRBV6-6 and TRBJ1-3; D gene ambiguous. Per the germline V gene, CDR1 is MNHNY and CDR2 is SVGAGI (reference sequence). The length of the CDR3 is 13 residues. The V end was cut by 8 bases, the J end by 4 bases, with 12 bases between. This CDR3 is CASAPGRGNTIYF. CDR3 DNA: TGTGCCAGCGCCCCGGGGAGGGGAAACACCATATATTTT.

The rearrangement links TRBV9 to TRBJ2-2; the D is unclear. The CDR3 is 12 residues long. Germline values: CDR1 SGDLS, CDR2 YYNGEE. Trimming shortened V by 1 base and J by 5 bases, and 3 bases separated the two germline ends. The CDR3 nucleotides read TGTGCCAGCAGCGTAAGAACCGGGGAGCTGTTTTTT. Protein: CASSVRTGELFF.

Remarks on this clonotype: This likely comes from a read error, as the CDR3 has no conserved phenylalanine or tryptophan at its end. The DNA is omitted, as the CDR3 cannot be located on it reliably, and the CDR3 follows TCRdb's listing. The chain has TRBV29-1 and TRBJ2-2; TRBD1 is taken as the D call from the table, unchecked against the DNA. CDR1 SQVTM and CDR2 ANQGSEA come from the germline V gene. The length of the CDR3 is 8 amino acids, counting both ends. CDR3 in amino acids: CSVSTGGG.

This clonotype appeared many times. The CDR3 protein is CSASWVIMNTEAFF. CDR3 in DNA: TGCAGTGCTAGCTGGGTAATTATGAACACTGAAGCTTTCTTT. The chain couples TRBV20-1 to TRBJ1-1; D remains unclear. V dropped 3 bases and J dropped 0 bases, with 11 bases sitting between them. Germline lookup yields CDR1 DFQATT and CDR2 SNEGSKA (reference sequence). The CDR3 totals 14 residues.

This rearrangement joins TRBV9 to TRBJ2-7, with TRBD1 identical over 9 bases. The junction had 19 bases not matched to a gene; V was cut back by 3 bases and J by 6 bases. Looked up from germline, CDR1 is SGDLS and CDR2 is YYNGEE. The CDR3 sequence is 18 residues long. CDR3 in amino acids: CASSASPTGGARLGEQYF. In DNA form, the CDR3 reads TGTGCCAGCAGCGCCAGCCCGACAGGGGGAGCAAGACTTGGCGAGCAGTACTTC.

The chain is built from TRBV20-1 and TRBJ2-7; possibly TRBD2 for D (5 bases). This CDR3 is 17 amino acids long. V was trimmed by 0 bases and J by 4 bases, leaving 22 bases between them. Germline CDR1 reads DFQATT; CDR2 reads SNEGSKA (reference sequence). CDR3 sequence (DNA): TGCAGTGCTAGAGACCTGGGCATGGACTCGGTCGGTTACGAGCAGTACTTC. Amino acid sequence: CSARDLGMDSVGYEQYF.

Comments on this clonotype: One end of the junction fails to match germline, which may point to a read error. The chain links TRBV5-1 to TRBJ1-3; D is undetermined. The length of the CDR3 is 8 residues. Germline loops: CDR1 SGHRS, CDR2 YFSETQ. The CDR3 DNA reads TGCGCCAGCAGCCCTTCCGGTTTT. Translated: CASSPSGF.

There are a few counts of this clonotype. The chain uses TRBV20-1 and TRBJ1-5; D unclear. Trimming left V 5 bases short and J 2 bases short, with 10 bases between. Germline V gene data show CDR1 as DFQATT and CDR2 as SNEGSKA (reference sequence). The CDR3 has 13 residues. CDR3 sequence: CSASPTGNQPQHF. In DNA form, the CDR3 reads TGCAGTGCTTCCCCGACGGGCAATCAGCCCCAGCATTTT.

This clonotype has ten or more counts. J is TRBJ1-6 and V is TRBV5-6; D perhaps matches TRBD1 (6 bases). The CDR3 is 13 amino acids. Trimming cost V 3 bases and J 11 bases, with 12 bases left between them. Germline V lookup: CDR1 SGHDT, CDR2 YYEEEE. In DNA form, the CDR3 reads TGTGCCAGCAGCTACCCAGGGGCCACACCCCTCCACTTT. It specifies CASSYPGATPLHF.

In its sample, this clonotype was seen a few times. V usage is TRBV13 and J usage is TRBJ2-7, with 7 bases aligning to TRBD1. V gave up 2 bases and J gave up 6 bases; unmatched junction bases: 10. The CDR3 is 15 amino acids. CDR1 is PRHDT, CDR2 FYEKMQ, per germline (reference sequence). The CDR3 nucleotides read TGTGCCAGCAGCTTAAGACAGGGCACGGATCGCGAGCAGTACTTC. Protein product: CASSLRQGTDREQYF.

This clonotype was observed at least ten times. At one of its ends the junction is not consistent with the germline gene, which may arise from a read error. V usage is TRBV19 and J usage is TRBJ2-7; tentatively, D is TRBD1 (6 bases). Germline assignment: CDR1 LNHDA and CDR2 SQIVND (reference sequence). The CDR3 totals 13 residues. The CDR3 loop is CASSVTGTYEQYF. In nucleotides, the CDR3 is TGCGCCAGCAGCGTGACAGGTACCTACGAGCAGTACTTC. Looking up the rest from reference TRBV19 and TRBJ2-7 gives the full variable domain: DGGITQSPKYLFRKEGQNVTLSCEQNLNHDAMYWYRQDPGQGLRLIYYSQIVNDFQKGDIAEGYSVSREKKESFPLTVTSAQKNPTAFYLCASSVTGTYEQYFGPGTRLTVT.

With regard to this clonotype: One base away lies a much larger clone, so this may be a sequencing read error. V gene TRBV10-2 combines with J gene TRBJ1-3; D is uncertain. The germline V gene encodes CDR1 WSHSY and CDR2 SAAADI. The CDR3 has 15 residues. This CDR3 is CTSSETRVSGNTIYF. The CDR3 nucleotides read TGCACCAGCAGTGAAACCCGGGTTTCTGGAAACACCATATATTTT.